This T cell receptor (beta chain) was captured in a study of cytomegalovirus exposure and HLA in healthy donors. Study-level findings and limits: Another analysis was done later, and it associated 15,000 to 20,000 TCR beta sequences with HLA alleles at 0.05 false discovery rate.

Amplification used 60 Vbeta primers and 13 Jbeta primers. Sequenced by immunoSEQ multiplex PCR; TCRdb stores in-frame clones only, minus some. This table has under 200,000 clones, approximately 79% appearing once. As to this clone: Antigen specificity is unknown.

V lost 5 bases to trimming and J lost 2 bases; unmatched junction nucleotides: 7. The CDR3 is made up of 15 amino acids. Germline V CDR1 and CDR2: LNHDA, SQIVND (reference sequence). The material sequenced was PBMCs. This receptor was obtained from a woman between 40 and 50 years old in good health and CMV-seronegative. This chain connects TRBV19 to TRBJ2-7, with 9 bases that match TRBD1. DNA for the CDR3: TGTGCCAGTAGTGTACCGGGACAGGGAACCTACGAGCAGTACTTC. Its translation is CASSVPGQGTYEQYF.